The 7 T cell receptor beta chains in this list originate from one sample, sequenced in a study of T cell responses to AZD1222 COVID-19 vaccine. Profiling relied on immunoSEQ multiplex PCR, and the TCRdb table lists in-frame clones only, not all of them. The sample lists about 130,000 clones, about nine tenths occurring once. Material: peripheral blood, obtained on day 0 of AZD1222 vaccination. The receptors stem from an adult in good health.

The V and J genes are TRBV5-4 and TRBJ1-3, with no clear D. The CDR3 runs 15 residues. Trimming shortened V by 1 base and J by 11 bases, and 19 bases separated the two germline ends. From germline, CDR1 is SGHNT and CDR2 YYREEE (reference sequence). The CDR3 protein is CASSLSRGSVSSIYF. The CDR3 DNA reads TGTGCCAGCAGCTTGTCCCGGGGATCAGTATCCTCCATATATTTT.

The chain recombines TRBV5-1 with TRBJ2-1, with D uncertain. CDR1 SGHRS and CDR2 YFSETQ come from the germline V gene. This CDR3 region has 15 residues. V was trimmed by 2 bases and J by 0 bases, leaving 9 bases between them. The CDR3 loop is CASSLIQGSYNEQFF. For the CDR3, the DNA is TGCGCCAGCAGCTTAATTCAAGGCTCCTACAATGAGCAGTTCTTC. Supplemented by reference TRBV5-1 and TRBJ2-1, the full variable domain reads KAGVTQTPRYLIKTRGQQVTLSCSPISGHRSVSWYQQTPGQGLQFLFEYFSETQRNKGNFPGRFSGRQFSNSRSEMNVSTLELGDSALYLCASSLIQGSYNEQFFGPGTRLTVL.

The gene calls are TRBV2 and TRBJ1-1, with D unclear. V dropped 7 bases and J dropped 11 bases, with 20 bases sitting between them. The CDR3 loop spans 13 amino acids. The V gene's germline CDR1 is SNHLY and CDR2 FYNNEI. CDR3 nucleotides: TGTGCCAGCAAGCAGGTGGAATCGGGGAGGGCTTTCTTT. This codes for CASKQVESGRAFF.

CDR3 region: CASSPPDKNYGYTF. In nucleotides, the CDR3 is TGTGCCAGCTCACCCCCGGACAAGAACTATGGCTACACCTTC. The rearrangement joins TRBV18 to TRBJ1-2, with a tentative D call TRBD1 (5 bases). Per germline, CDR1 KGHSH and CDR2 LQKENI. V lost 3 bases to trimming and J lost 2 bases, with 10 bases between them. The CDR3 has 14 residues.

This sequence joins TRBV7-9 and TRBJ1-1; 11 bases align to TRBD1. From germline, CDR1 is SEHNR and CDR2 FQNEAQ (reference sequence). With 4 bases clipped from V and 1 base from J, the junction kept 5 bases outside the gene matches. The CDR3 runs 16 residues. CDR3 amino acids: CASSSDRGRKNTEAFF. The CDR3 DNA sequence: TGTGCCAGCAGCTCGGACAGGGGGCGAAAGAACACTGAAGCTTTCTTT.

The chain's CDR3 is CASSPDGQGGYGYTF. The DNA for the CDR3 is TGTGCCAGCAGCCCCGACGGACAGGGTGGATATGGCTACACCTTC. The chain is built from TRBV11-2 and TRBJ1-2; the match to TRBD1 covers 8 bases. The CDR3 is 15 residues long. Per the germline V gene, CDR1 is SGHAT and CDR2 is FQNNGV. Unmatched junction bases numbered 10, after V lost 5 bases and J lost 5 bases.

This clone was counted between two and nine times. The rearrangement uses TRBV30 and TRBJ2-2, with D possibly matching TRBD2 (7 bases). Trimming took 2 bases from V and 3 from J, leaving 13 bases between them. Germline-derived CDR1 and CDR2 are GTSNPN and SVGIG (reference sequence). This CDR3 is built from 15 residues. DNA of the CDR3: TGTGCCTGGAGTCGTGGGGGGGCTGACACCGGGGAGCTGTTTTTT. Translated, it gives CAWSRGGADTGELFF.